The TCR beta chain under discussion was sequenced for a study of shared clonotypes between healthy human individuals. This CDR3 has 13 amino acids. Germline CDR1 and CDR2: SGHVS and FNYEAQ. The V and J ends lost 6 bases and 0 bases respectively, with 6 bases between them. Per sorted-subset replicate PCR, input was approximately 0.2 ug DNA, representing roughly 30,000 T cell genomes. The assay was immunoSEQ multiplex PCR, and TCRdb's table has in-frame clones only and misses some. The top ten clones hold about 25% of a sample with hundreds of thousands of clones, 92% of them seen once. Only CD45RO-negative cells positively selected for CCR7 counted as naive CD8 cells, so terminally differentiated effector memory CD45RA+ cells were excluded. Study-level results: Against clonotypes common to all four donors, non-shared ones had lower generation probabilities. Naive CD4 clonotypes were shared across a handful of donors at roughly 5.5%. Among donors, clonotype sharing was expected to be affected by sequencing depth.

For this clone: Antigen unknown.

The specimen sequenced was naive CD8+ T cells sorted from blood. The sequence was collected from a man between 25 and 39 years old in good health. The genes are TRBV7-6 and TRBJ2-1; D possibly corresponds to TRBD2 (5 bases). CDR3 nucleotides: TGTGCCAGCAGTACTAGCTCCTACAATGAGCAGTTCTTC. This translates into CASSTSSYNEQFF.